The 21 T cell receptor beta chains below come from one sample, sequenced in a study of beta chain features in type 1 diabetes. Every bit of the isolated RNA underwent reverse transcription, so sequencing read expressed TCRB transcripts. Libraries were prepared by immunoSEQ multiplex PCR; TCRdb keeps only in-frame clonotypes and omits some of them. The sample consists of approximately 300,000 clones, 11% of them appearing once. Sequenced: naive CD4+ T cells from blood. The source of these receptors is a woman aged 25-40 years in good health.

This clone has a handful of counts. One end of the junction is discordant with germline, which a read error may explain. The chain couples TRBV7-7 to TRBJ2-7; 9 bases fit TRBD1. The germline V gene encodes CDR1 SSHAT and CDR2 FNYEAQ (reference sequence). The CDR3 runs 15 residues. The CDR3 loop is CASSLTGQGIDEQYF. The DNA of the CDR3 is TGTGCTAGCAGCTTAACCGGACAGGGGATCGACGAGCAGTACTTC.

V and J are TRBV30 and TRBJ2-7; maybe TRBD2 (5 bases). The V gene lost 1 base and the J gene lost 1 base, with 14 bases spanning the gap. This CDR3 has 15 amino acids. Germline CDR1 is GTSNPN and CDR2 is SVGIG (reference sequence). CDR3 sequence (DNA): TGTGCCTGGAGTGGTTTCGAGCAGCGGTCCTACGAGCAGTACTTC. Translation: CAWSGFEQRSYEQYF.

The chain recombines TRBV5-1 with TRBJ1-5, with D uncertain. V lost 0 bases and J 9 bases, leaving 10 bases between the germline ends. CDR3 size: 13 residues. Germline CDR1 SGHRS, CDR2 YFSETQ. CDR3 nucleotide sequence: TGCGCCAGCAGCTTGGACGGGGTTGCGCCCCAGCATTTT. It codes for CASSLDGVAPQHF. Filled out from reference TRBV5-1 and TRBJ1-5, the complete variable domain reads KAGVTQTPRYLIKTRGQQVTLSCSPISGHRSVSWYQQTPGQGLQFLFEYFSETQRNKGNFPGRFSGRQFSNSRSEMNVSTLELGDSALYLCASSLDGVAPQHFGDGTRLSIL.

This chain connects TRBV4-2 to TRBJ2-1; 7 nucleotides agree with TRBD2. V was clipped by 0 bases and J by 4 bases; unmatched bases: 6. The CDR3 consists of 16 residues. CDR1 and CDR2 (germline): LGHNA, YNFKEQ. The CDR3: CASSQDKRTSYNEQFF. The CDR3 nucleotides read TGTGCCAGCAGCCAAGATAAGAGGACTAGTTACAATGAGCAGTTCTTC.

V usage is TRBV7-9 and J usage is TRBJ2-7; 8 bases align to TRBD2. V gave up 5 bases and J gave up 6 bases; unmatched junction bases: 15. This CDR3 has 16 amino acids. From germline, CDR1 is SEHNR and CDR2 FQNEAQ (reference sequence). CDR3 in DNA: TGTGCCAGCAGCCGGACCCCGCCAGCGGGAGCCCTCGAGCAGTACTTC. Amino acids: CASSRTPPAGALEQYF.

This clone has just a few counts. The V call is TRBV18, the J call TRBJ1-2; D is unclear. CDR3 length: 14 residues. Germline V gene data show CDR1 as KGHSH and CDR2 as LQKENI. Trimming removed 0 bases from V and 7 bases from J, with 12 bases in between. CDR3 in amino acids: CASSPPSRVGGYTF. The CDR3 nucleotides are TGTGCCAGCTCACCACCGTCCCGGGTTGGTGGCTACACCTTC.

The chain is built from TRBV7-2 and TRBJ2-1, with D possibly TRBD2 on 6 matching bases. This CDR3 spans 15 amino acids. V lost 2 bases and J lost 0, with 8 bases in between. Per the germline V gene, CDR1 is SGHTA and CDR2 is FQGNSA. The CDR3, as DNA: TGTGCCAGCAGCTTATTAGCGGACTCCTACAATGAGCAGTTCTTC. It is translated as CASSLLADSYNEQFF.

This clone was seen more than once but under ten times. The chain is built from TRBV30 and TRBJ2-7; 7 bases line up with TRBD1. From germline, CDR1 is GTSNPN and CDR2 SVGIG (reference sequence). V lost 5 bases, J lost 2 bases, and 6 bases stayed unmatched. The CDR3 is made up of 13 amino acids. The CDR3 region is CAWAPGQTYEQYF. The CDR3 region has the DNA TGTGCCTGGGCACCGGGACAGACCTACGAGCAGTACTTC. Looking up the rest from reference TRBV30 and TRBJ2-7 gives the full variable domain: SQTIHQWPATLVQPVGSPLSLECTVEGTSNPNLYWYRQAAGRGLQLLFYSVGIGQISSEVPQNLSASRPQDRQFILSSKKLLLSDSGFYLCAWAPGQTYEQYFGPGTRLTVT.

This clone was recorded only once. The DNA of the CDR3 is TGTGCCAGCAGTTACTCGTATGCGGGCCGTGAGCAGTTCTTC. Amino acid sequence: CASSYSYAGREQFF. This rearrangement joins TRBV6-5 to TRBJ2-1; a possible D gene is TRBD2 (5 bases). Trimming removed 0 bases from V and 9 bases from J, with 12 bases in between. Looked up from germline, CDR1 is MNHEY and CDR2 is SVGAGI. This CDR3 comprises 14 residues.

This clone was picked up a small number of times. V gene TRBV4-2 combines with J gene TRBJ1-4; TRBD1 matches 10 bases. The ends lost 2 bases at V and 3 bases at J; junction bases unmatched: 3. Germline CDR1 and CDR2: LGHNA and YNFKEQ. This CDR3 spans 16 amino acids. The DNA of the CDR3 is TGTGCCAGCAGCCAAAGACAGGGGGCGGCTAATGAAAAACTGTTTTTT. It yields the protein CASSQRQGAANEKLFF.

In its sample, this clone was seen a few times. The rearrangement uses TRBV30 and TRBJ2-4; D is perhaps TRBD2 (5 bases). CDR3 length: 17 amino acids. In germline, CDR1 is GTSNPN, CDR2 SVGIG (reference sequence). The V end was cut by 1 base, the J end by 0 bases, with 16 bases between. The CDR3: CAWSARGGGLAKNIQYF. The DNA of the CDR3 is TGTGCCTGGAGTGCCCGGGGTGGCGGACTAGCCAAAAACATTCAGTACTTC.

This clone turned up a few times. This chain joins TRBV6-6 and TRBJ1-1; weak D call: TRBD1 (6 bases). V was pared by 2 bases and J by 4 bases, with 17 bases between. Germline loops: CDR1 MNHNY, CDR2 SVGAGI (reference sequence). This CDR3 comprises 16 residues. DNA for the CDR3: TGTGCCAGCAGTTACGGGTCACCGCGGGGGGCCACTGAAGCTTTCTTT. This gives the protein CASSYGSPRGATEAFF.

A few counts support this clone. Other DNA sequences within the sample encode an identical CDR3. The genes are TRBV6-5 and TRBJ2-7, with 7 positions matching TRBD2. The CDR3 runs to 15 residues. Germline V gives CDR1 MNHEY, CDR2 SVGAGI. With 0 bases clipped from V and 0 bases from J, the junction kept 2 bases outside the gene matches. CDR3 region: CASSYSSGGSYEQYF. The CDR3 bases are TGTGCCAGCAGTTACTCGTCGGGAGGCTCCTACGAGCAGTACTTC.

This clone appeared a few times. This chain uses TRBV25-1 with TRBJ2-5; tentative D call: TRBD2 (5 bases). V was trimmed by 8 bases and J by 7 bases, leaving 17 bases between them. The CDR3 totals 13 residues. The V gene's germline CDR1 is MGHDK and CDR2 SYGVNS. The CDR3 loop is CASRKPLSGTQYF. The CDR3 DNA is TGTGCCAGCCGCAAGCCCCTGAGCGGGACCCAGTACTTC.

V gene TRBV5-4 combines with J gene TRBJ2-7, with 12 bases that match TRBD1. This CDR3 has 14 residues. V dropped 7 bases and J dropped 3; count of bases not matched to a gene: 5. Germline V gene sequence: CDR1 SGHNT, CDR2 YYREEE (reference sequence). CDR3 in DNA: TGTGCCAGCGGGGACAGGGGGCTGAACTACGAGCAGTACTTC. Encoded protein: CASGDRGLNYEQYF.

The chain combines TRBV18 with TRBJ2-1; 10 nucleotides match TRBD2. This CDR3 is 15 amino acids long. Germline trimming cut 5 bases from V and 8 bases from J; bases unmatched to any gene: 9. The germline CDR1 and CDR2 sequences are KGHSH and LQKENI. The CDR3 DNA follows: TGTGCCAGCTCATCAACTAGCGGGGCTGGGGATGAGCAGTTCTTC. This sequence encodes CASSSTSGAGDEQFF.

The DNA for the CDR3 is TGTGCCAGCAGCCAGGAGGGTAGGGATACGCAGTATTTT. Protein product: CASSQEGRDTQYF. The V call is TRBV9, the J call TRBJ2-3; possibly TRBD2 for D (6 bases). This CDR3 has 13 residues. V lost 4 bases, J lost 6 bases, and 12 bases lay in between. Germline V gene sequence: CDR1 SGDLS, CDR2 YYNGEE.

There are a few counts of this clone. CDR3 bases: TGTGCCAGCAGCCCAACGCGGACAGGGGGCTCCGGGGAGCTGTTTTTT. Amino acid sequence: CASSPTRTGGSGELFF. V gene TRBV7-2 combines with J gene TRBJ2-2; 11 positions match TRBD1. This CDR3 spans 16 amino acids. Germline trimming cut 5 bases from V and 6 bases from J; bases unmatched to any gene: 8. CDR1 and CDR2 from the germline V gene are SGHTA and FQGNSA.

The rearrangement links TRBV2 to TRBJ1-6; 8 positions agree with TRBD1. With V trimmed by 5 bases and J by 10 bases, 4 bases remained unmatched. Germline assignment: CDR1 SNHLY and CDR2 FYNNEI. This CDR3 comprises 13 residues. The CDR3 coding sequence is TGTGCCAGCAGTCTTCAGGGGGCCTCACCCCTCCACTTT. Translating it yields CASSLQGASPLHF.

The chain uses TRBV10-3 and TRBJ2-3, with 8 bases identical to TRBD2. Looked up from germline, CDR1 is ENHRY and CDR2 is SYGVKD. V trimming: 6 bases; J trimming: 3 bases; junction bases outside the gene matches: 5. The length of the CDR3 is 14 residues. For the CDR3, the DNA is TGTGCCATCAGCGGGAGGGAACTTACAGATACGCAGTATTTT. It yields the protein CAISGRELTDTQYF.

The chain uses TRBV30 and TRBJ1-1, with D perhaps matching TRBD1 (6 bases). Germline V gives CDR1 GTSNPN, CDR2 SVGIG (reference sequence). Deletions cut 1 base from V and 2 bases from J, with 8 bases between. CDR3 length: 13 amino acids. CDR3 nucleotide sequence: TGTGCCTGGAGTGGGACAGCCAACACTGAAGCTTTCTTT. Its translation is CAWSGTANTEAFF.